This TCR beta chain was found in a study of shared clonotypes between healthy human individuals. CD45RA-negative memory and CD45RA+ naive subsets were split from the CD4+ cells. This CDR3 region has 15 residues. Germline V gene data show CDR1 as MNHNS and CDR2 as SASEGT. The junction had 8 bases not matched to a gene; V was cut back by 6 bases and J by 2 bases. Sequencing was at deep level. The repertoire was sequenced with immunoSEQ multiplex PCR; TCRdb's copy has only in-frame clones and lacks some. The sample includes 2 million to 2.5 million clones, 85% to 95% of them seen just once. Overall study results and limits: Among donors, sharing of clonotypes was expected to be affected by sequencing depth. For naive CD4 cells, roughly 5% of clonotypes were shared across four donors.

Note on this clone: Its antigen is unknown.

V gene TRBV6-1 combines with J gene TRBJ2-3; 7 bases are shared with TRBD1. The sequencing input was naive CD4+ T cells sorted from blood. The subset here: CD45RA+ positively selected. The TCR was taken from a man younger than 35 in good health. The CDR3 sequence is CASSVTGDLTDTQYF. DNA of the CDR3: TGTGCCAGCAGCGTTACAGGGGATCTCACAGATACGCAGTATTTT.